One TCR beta chain is described in this entry. This clonotype occurred many times. There are no base qualities to consult, and no much larger clone falls within one base. This sample was included in a study of T cells after yellow fever vaccination (dated 2019 in TCRdb). Turning to the overall study: Staining for CD3, CD45RA, CCR7 and CD95 was used to sort memory subsets (EM, EMRA, CM and Tscm) on a BD FACS Aria III. Libraries from fractions with low cell numbers were prepared with the SMART-Seq v4 Ultra Low Input RNA kit. To follow T-cell clones before and after both primary and booster YFV17D yellow fever vaccination, bulk TCR alpha and beta repertoires underwent longitudinal sequencing. Two healthy male donors, one aged 18 to 30 and one aged 30 to 40 years, were included in the cohort. Blood was collected at multiple timepoints before and after primary and secondary immunization, and bulk PBMC replicates and cell subsets were isolated. Sorting of memory subsets took place on days 0, 15 and 45 and at 18 months after primary vaccination, as well as on days 0, 15 and 45 after the 30-year booster.

CDR1 and CDR2 are read off the germline V gene as SGHDN and FVKESK. The CDR3, from cysteine to phenylalanine, totals 13 residues. Only the CDR3 DNA stays, 39 bases, in frame from base 1. V loses 4 bases, J loses 8 bases, and the germline ends lie 9 bases apart. The treatment or condition label for this specimen denotes: live attenuated yellow fever vaccine strain. PBMCs were isolated from peripheral blood using a standard Ficoll-Paque protocol. RNA from sorted memory subsets was extracted with the RNeasy Micro Kit. Synthesis of TCR cDNA relied on 5'RACE template switching, a step that introduced a universal primer site along with unique molecular identifiers. cDNA synthesis was primed from both the TCR alpha and TCR beta constant segments. Libraries were amplified in two PCR steps, with sample barcodes and sequencing adapters added in the second step. Sequencing of libraries was performed on Illumina HiSeq 2500 (2x100 bp) or NovaSeq (2x150 bp). Concerning the study's data processing: Demultiplexing of reads and collapsing into UMI consensus sequences were performed with MIGEC, and V(D)J alignment was carried out with MiXCR. Vaccine-responding clonotypes were defined with edgeR using replicate PBMC samples, requiring FDR below 0.01 and a log2 fold change above 5 up to day 15. Bulk clonotypes were assigned CD4 or CD8 identity according to which sequenced CD4 or CD8 repertoire held them at higher abundance. To estimate the distribution of each clone across memory phenotypes, clonotype frequencies in memory subsets were weighted by FACS-sorted cell numbers. In-frame beta chains were kept once TCRdb had trimmed the public reads at Q25 with fastp and called clones with MiXCR. Identical CDR3 proteins give one entry, which carries the most common genes and DNA. V and J calls and clone size were set by TCRdb, not the authors. The sample contains roughly 32,000 distinct CDR3 sequences, about 10% of them found a single time. The ten largest clones represent around 12% of the sample.

The paper as a whole reports these results and caveats: The secondary T-cell response was found to be weaker but faster than the primary response, with a peak reached on day 5 rather than on day 15. A small fraction of clonotypes appeared in both the CD4 and CD8 compartments, likely as a result of convergent recombination. FACS-sorted repertoires could contain abundant contaminating clonotypes from the bulk population, so computational filtering was required. After the booster, most of the clones that had expanded following primary vaccination were detected again (roughly 96% of CD4 and 85% to 90% of CD8), which suggests that memory was broadly maintained. On day 0, almost all vaccine-responding clonotypes were below detection in the sorted memory subsets. Because the study included only a couple of donors, the extent to which the findings can be generalized is limited.

This receptor was obtained from a man younger than 30 who received the YFV17D yellow fever vaccine. Recombination connected TRBV14 to TRBJ1-6, with the D gene uncertain. The sequenced sample was PBMCs, either bulk or a sorted T-cell subset (CD4+, CD8+, memory, or dextramer-sorted; not recorded which), obtained less than 16 days after the first yellow fever vaccination. The CDR3 amino acid sequence is: CASSPRTDSPLHF. The nucleotides are TGTGCCAGCAGCCCTCGCACGGATTCACCCCTCCACTTT.